This TCR beta chain appears in the sequencing data of a study of T-cell reconstitution after alpha-beta-depleted transplantation in children. For TCRbeta, the library was prepared with unique molecular identifiers. MiXCR, applied by TCRdb to the PCR reads, yields one record per CDR3 protein. The sample includes 500,000 to 650,000 distinct CDR3 sequences, over 10% of them seen just once. Germline lookup yields CDR1 KGHDR and CDR2 SFDVKD. The CDR3 has 14 amino acids. V was shortened by 4 bases and J by 3 bases, with 8 bases between the two germline ends. The sequencing used PBMCs, mostly from graft donor cells, collected 180 days after TCRalphabeta/CD19-depleted stem cell transplant. The sequence derives from a female patient between 2 and 15 years old who had a stem cell transplant for aplastic anemia, so the T cells may come from the graft donor. The V call is TRBV24-1, the J call TRBJ2-2; unclear D gene. DNA for the CDR3: TGTGCCACCAGTGAGTCAGACTACACCGGGGAGCTGTTTTTT. This translates into CATSESDYTGELFF.